This is a list of T cell receptor beta chains from one sample in a study of blood T cell repertoires in COVID-19. Using immunoSEQ multiplex PCR, the repertoire was profiled, and TCRdb retains in-frame clones only, with some absent. The repertoire holds about 240,000 clones, approximately 85% seen once, with roughly 4% in the top ten. The sample taken for sequencing was peripheral blood. These receptors were taken from a man over 45 with acute or convalescent COVID-19. Both conserved end residues are part of each CDR3. Fields, in order: clone size, D gene, J gene, V gene, CDR3 protein, CDR3 DNA. D genes are given only for firm matches. The size field is filled for only some rows; it gives once, few, many or a size class.

size: NA
D: TRBD1
J: TRBJ2-4
V: TRBV5-1
CDR3: CATSHGTGWAKNIQYF
DNA: TGCGCCACCTCTCACGGGACAGGGTGGGCCAAAAACATTCAGTACTTC

size: NA
D: TRBD2
J: TRBJ2-2
V: TRBV28
CDR3: CASISSGSVRELFF
DNA: TGTGCCAGCATCTCTAGCGGGAGTGTCCGGGAGCTGTTTTTT

size: NA
D: NA
J: TRBJ1-5
V: TRBV28
CDR3: CASSLGQGFGQPQHF
DNA: TGTGCCAGCAGTTTAGGGCAGGGATTTGGTCAGCCCCAGCATTTT

size: NA
D: TRBD1
J: TRBJ1-1
V: TRBV13
CDR3: CASSPGQGRTEAFF
DNA: TGTGCCAGCAGTCCTGGACAGGGCCGGACTGAAGCTTTCTTT

size: NA
D: NA
J: TRBJ2-3
V: TRBV19
CDR3: CASSTYTDTQYF
DNA: TGTGCCAGTAGTACTTACACAGATACGCAGTATTTT

size: NA
D: TRBD2
J: TRBJ2-2
V: TRBV28
CDR3: CASNPPSRGTGELFF
DNA: TGTGCCAGCAACCCACCTTCGCGGGGGACCGGGGAGCTGTTTTTT

size: NA
D: TRBD1
J: TRBJ2-7
V: TRBV11-3
CDR3: CASSLQGASYEQYF
DNA: TGTGCCAGCAGCTTACAGGGGGCCTCCTACGAGCAGTACTTC

size: once
D: NA
J: TRBJ1-3
V: TRBV3-1/TRBV3-2
CDR3: CASSLTVGNTIYF
DNA: TGTGCCAGCAGCCTAACTGTAGGAAACACCATATATTTT

size: NA
D: NA
J: TRBJ2-3
V: TRBV4-1
CDR3: CASSPHEGGTDTQYF
DNA: TGCGCCAGCAGCCCCCACGAGGGAGGCACAGATACGCAGTATTTT

size: NA
D: TRBD2
J: TRBJ2-3
V: TRBV3-1/TRBV3-2
CDR3: CASSPGTSGGDTQYF
DNA: TGTGCCAGCAGCCCTGGGACTAGCGGGGGAGATACGCAGTATTTT

size: NA
D: TRBD1
J: TRBJ1-3
V: TRBV5-6
CDR3: CASSLLSGTGFVDTIYF
DNA: TGTGCCAGCAGCCTCCTAAGCGGGACAGGGTTCGTGGACACCATATATTTT

size: NA
D: NA
J: TRBJ2-6
V: TRBV15
CDR3: CATSRETSGANVLTF
DNA: TGTGCCACCAGCAGAGAGACTTCTGGGGCCAACGTCCTGACTTTC

size: NA
D: NA
J: TRBJ1-1
V: TRBV5-1
CDR3: CASSSRTMMNTEAFF
DNA: TGCGCCAGCAGCTCACGGACAATGATGAACACTGAAGCTTTCTTT

size: NA
D: NA
J: TRBJ1-4
V: TRBV7-8
CDR3: CASSRVRSGKLFF
DNA: TGTGCCAGCAGCCGGGTTAGGAGCGGAAAACTGTTTTTT

size: few
D: TRBD1
J: TRBJ1-6
V: TRBV5-4
CDR3: CASSLGQGRNSPLHF
DNA: TGTGCCAGCAGCTTAGGACAGGGACGGAATTCACCCCTCCACTTT

size: NA
D: NA
J: TRBJ2-7
V: TRBV7-3
CDR3: CASRSAAGGGYEQYF
DNA: TGTGCCAGCAGGTCCGCTGCAGGGGGAGGTTACGAGCAGTACTTC

size: NA
D: TRBD2
J: TRBJ2-5
V: TRBV11-3
CDR3: CASSLRRGGRYQETQYF
DNA: TGTGCCAGCAGCTTAAGGCGGGGGGGCCGGTACCAAGAGACCCAGTACTTC

size: NA
D: TRBD1
J: TRBJ1-5
V: TRBV5-1
CDR3: CASSLTGGTEQPQHF
DNA: TGCGCCAGCAGCCTGACAGGGGGCACGGAACAGCCCCAGCATTTT

size: NA
D: TRBD2
J: TRBJ2-3
V: TRBV10-1
CDR3: CASSMSSGSKADTQYF
DNA: TGCGCCAGCTCAATGAGTAGCGGGAGTAAGGCAGATACGCAGTATTTT

size: once
D: NA
J: TRBJ2-7
V: TRBV7-2
CDR3: CASSSTGSKQYF
DNA: TGTGCCAGCAGCTCGACAGGCAGCAAGCAGTACTTC

size: NA
D: TRBD1
J: TRBJ1-5
V: TRBV27
CDR3: CASSPGQGRSSNQPQHF
DNA: TGTGCCAGCAGTCCCGGACAGGGACGGAGTAGCAATCAGCCCCAGCATTTT

size: NA
D: TRBD2
J: TRBJ2-7
V: TRBV18
CDR3: CASSPRGASYEQYF
DNA: TGTGCCAGCTCACCGCGGGGGGCTTCCTACGAGCAGTACTTC

size: NA
D: TRBD1
J: TRBJ1-1
V: TRBV4-1
CDR3: CASSQPGQGAFEAFF
DNA: TGCGCCAGCAGCCAACCGGGACAGGGGGCTTTTGAAGCTTTCTTT

size: NA
D: NA
J: TRBJ2-3
V: TRBV3-1/TRBV3-2
CDR3: CASSQQAGTTDTQYF
DNA: TGTGCCAGCAGCCAACAAGCGGGCACCACAGATACGCAGTATTTT

size: NA
D: NA
J: TRBJ2-3
V: TRBV30
CDR3: CAWGTGSSSTDTQYF
DNA: TGTGCCTGGGGAACAGGTTCATCTAGCACAGATACGCAGTATTTT

size: NA
D: TRBD1
J: TRBJ1-1
V: TRBV19
CDR3: CASSDRGRTEAFF
DNA: TGTGCCAGTAGTGACAGGGGGAGGACTGAAGCTTTCTTT

size: NA
D: NA
J: TRBJ2-2
V: TRBV5-1
CDR3: CASSFSGMAGELFF
DNA: TGCGCCAGCAGCTTTTCAGGGATGGCCGGGGAGCTGTTTTTT

size: NA
D: TRBD1
J: TRBJ1-6
V: TRBV30
CDR3: CAWRGQDNSPLHF
DNA: TGTGCCTGGAGAGGACAGGACAATTCACCCCTCCACTTT

size: NA
D: TRBD1
J: TRBJ1-1
V: TRBV19
CDR3: CASSTGDRGTEAFF
DNA: TGTGCCAGTAGTACCGGGGACAGGGGAACTGAAGCTTTCTTT

size: NA
D: NA
J: TRBJ2-2
V: TRBV6-5
CDR3: CASSYGATGELFF
DNA: TGTGCCAGCAGTTACGGGGCGACCGGGGAGCTGTTTTTT

size: few
D: NA
J: TRBJ1-5
V: TRBV12-3/TRBV12-4
CDR3: CASSTGTIQPQHF
DNA: TGTGCCAGCAGTACAGGGACGATTCAGCCCCAGCATTTT

size: NA
D: TRBD1
J: TRBJ2-5
V: TRBV24-1
CDR3: CATSDLGQGLEETQYF
DNA: TGTGCCACCAGTGATCTAGGACAGGGTCTAGAGGAGACCCAGTACTTC

size: NA
D: NA
J: TRBJ1-1
V: TRBV18
CDR3: CASSPRGLMNTEAFF
DNA: TGTGCCAGCTCACCCAGGGGTCTCATGAACACTGAAGCTTTCTTT

size: NA
D: NA
J: TRBJ2-5
V: TRBV9
CDR3: CASSLGGTNKETQYF
DNA: TGTGCCAGCAGCTTGGGAGGGACAAATAAAGAGACCCAGTACTTC

size: NA
D: NA
J: TRBJ1-4
V: TRBV6-5
CDR3: CASNQPGAPNEKLFF
DNA: TGTGCCAGCAATCAACCAGGGGCGCCTAATGAAAAACTGTTTTTT

size: NA
D: NA
J: TRBJ2-7
V: TRBV5-8
CDR3: CASSLARVPYEQYF
DNA: TGTGCCAGCAGCTTGGCCAGGGTACCCTACGAGCAGTACTTC

size: NA
D: TRBD2
J: TRBJ2-7
V: TRBV10-2
CDR3: CASSGGLAEKQYF
DNA: TGCGCCAGCAGCGGAGGACTAGCGGAAAAGCAGTACTTC

size: NA
D: TRBD1
J: TRBJ2-7
V: TRBV5-1
CDR3: CASVQIRGLMDREQYF
DNA: TGCGCCAGCGTCCAGATCAGGGGGCTTATGGACCGCGAGCAGTACTTC

size: NA
D: NA
J: TRBJ2-7
V: TRBV24-1
CDR3: CATSDLGATYEQYF
DNA: TGTGCCACCAGTGATTTGGGGGCAACCTACGAGCAGTACTTC

size: NA
D: NA
J: TRBJ1-1
V: TRBV12-5
CDR3: CASGSRVSNTEAFF
DNA: TGTGCTAGTGGTAGCAGGGTTTCGAACACTGAAGCTTTCTTT

size: NA
D: NA
J: TRBJ2-1
V: TRBV19
CDR3: CASSIQDGANEQFF
DNA: TGTGCCAGTAGTATACAAGACGGAGCCAATGAGCAGTTCTTC

size: NA
D: TRBD1
J: TRBJ1-2
V: TRBV10-1
CDR3: CASSFGQGEAGYTF
DNA: TGCGCCAGCAGCTTCGGACAGGGCGAGGCTGGCTACACCTTC

size: NA
D: NA
J: TRBJ1-6
V: TRBV6-4
CDR3: CASLITGNSPLHF
DNA: TGTGCCAGCCTGATAACAGGTAATTCACCCCTCCACTTT

size: few
D: NA
J: TRBJ1-4
V: TRBV7-2
CDR3: CASSLGWRGTNEKLFF
DNA: TGTGCCAGCAGCTTAGGGTGGCGGGGGACTAATGAAAAACTGTTTTTT

size: NA
D: NA
J: TRBJ1-1
V: TRBV3-1/TRBV3-2
CDR3: CASSPGAGLVNTEAFF
DNA: TGTGCCAGCAGCCCCGGTGCAGGTTTGGTGAACACTGAAGCTTTCTTT

size: NA
D: TRBD1
J: TRBJ1-2
V: TRBV2
CDR3: CASSERGQAGYYGYTF
DNA: TGTGCCAGCAGTGAAAGGGGACAGGCAGGCTACTATGGCTACACCTTC

size: NA
D: NA
J: TRBJ1-5
V: TRBV15
CDR3: CATSISDGPQHF
DNA: TGTGCCACCAGCATCAGCGATGGGCCCCAGCATTTT

size: NA
D: TRBD1
J: TRBJ2-1
V: TRBV28
CDR3: CASSLRDRYYNEQFF
DNA: TGTGCCAGCAGTCTGCGGGACAGGTACTACAATGAGCAGTTCTTC

size: NA
D: NA
J: TRBJ1-1
V: TRBV25-1
CDR3: CASSPGGDTEAFF
DNA: TGTGCCAGCAGCCCTGGGGGGGACACTGAAGCTTTCTTT

size: NA
D: TRBD1
J: TRBJ1-2
V: TRBV6-4
CDR3: CASSDSRRQGIDGYTF
DNA: TGTGCCAGCAGTGACTCGAGGCGACAGGGGATCGATGGCTACACCTTC

size: NA
D: TRBD2
J: TRBJ2-7
V: TRBV5-1
CDR3: CASSLDFPGGYEQYF
DNA: TGCGCCAGCAGCTTGGATTTTCCGGGGGGTTACGAGCAGTACTTC

size: NA
D: NA
J: TRBJ1-2
V: TRBV4-2
CDR3: CASSQEGRGNYGYTF
DNA: TGTGCCAGCAGCCAAGAGGGGAGGGGGAACTATGGCTACACCTTC

size: NA
D: TRBD1
J: TRBJ2-1
V: TRBV11-3
CDR3: CASSLGAGGSYNEQFF
DNA: TGTGCCAGCAGCTTAGGGGCAGGGGGCTCCTACAATGAGCAGTTCTTC

size: NA
D: TRBD2
J: TRBJ2-1
V: TRBV9
CDR3: CASSLRGGATAYNEQFF
DNA: TGTGCCAGCAGCCTCCGGGGGGGGGCGACTGCCTACAATGAGCAGTTCTTC